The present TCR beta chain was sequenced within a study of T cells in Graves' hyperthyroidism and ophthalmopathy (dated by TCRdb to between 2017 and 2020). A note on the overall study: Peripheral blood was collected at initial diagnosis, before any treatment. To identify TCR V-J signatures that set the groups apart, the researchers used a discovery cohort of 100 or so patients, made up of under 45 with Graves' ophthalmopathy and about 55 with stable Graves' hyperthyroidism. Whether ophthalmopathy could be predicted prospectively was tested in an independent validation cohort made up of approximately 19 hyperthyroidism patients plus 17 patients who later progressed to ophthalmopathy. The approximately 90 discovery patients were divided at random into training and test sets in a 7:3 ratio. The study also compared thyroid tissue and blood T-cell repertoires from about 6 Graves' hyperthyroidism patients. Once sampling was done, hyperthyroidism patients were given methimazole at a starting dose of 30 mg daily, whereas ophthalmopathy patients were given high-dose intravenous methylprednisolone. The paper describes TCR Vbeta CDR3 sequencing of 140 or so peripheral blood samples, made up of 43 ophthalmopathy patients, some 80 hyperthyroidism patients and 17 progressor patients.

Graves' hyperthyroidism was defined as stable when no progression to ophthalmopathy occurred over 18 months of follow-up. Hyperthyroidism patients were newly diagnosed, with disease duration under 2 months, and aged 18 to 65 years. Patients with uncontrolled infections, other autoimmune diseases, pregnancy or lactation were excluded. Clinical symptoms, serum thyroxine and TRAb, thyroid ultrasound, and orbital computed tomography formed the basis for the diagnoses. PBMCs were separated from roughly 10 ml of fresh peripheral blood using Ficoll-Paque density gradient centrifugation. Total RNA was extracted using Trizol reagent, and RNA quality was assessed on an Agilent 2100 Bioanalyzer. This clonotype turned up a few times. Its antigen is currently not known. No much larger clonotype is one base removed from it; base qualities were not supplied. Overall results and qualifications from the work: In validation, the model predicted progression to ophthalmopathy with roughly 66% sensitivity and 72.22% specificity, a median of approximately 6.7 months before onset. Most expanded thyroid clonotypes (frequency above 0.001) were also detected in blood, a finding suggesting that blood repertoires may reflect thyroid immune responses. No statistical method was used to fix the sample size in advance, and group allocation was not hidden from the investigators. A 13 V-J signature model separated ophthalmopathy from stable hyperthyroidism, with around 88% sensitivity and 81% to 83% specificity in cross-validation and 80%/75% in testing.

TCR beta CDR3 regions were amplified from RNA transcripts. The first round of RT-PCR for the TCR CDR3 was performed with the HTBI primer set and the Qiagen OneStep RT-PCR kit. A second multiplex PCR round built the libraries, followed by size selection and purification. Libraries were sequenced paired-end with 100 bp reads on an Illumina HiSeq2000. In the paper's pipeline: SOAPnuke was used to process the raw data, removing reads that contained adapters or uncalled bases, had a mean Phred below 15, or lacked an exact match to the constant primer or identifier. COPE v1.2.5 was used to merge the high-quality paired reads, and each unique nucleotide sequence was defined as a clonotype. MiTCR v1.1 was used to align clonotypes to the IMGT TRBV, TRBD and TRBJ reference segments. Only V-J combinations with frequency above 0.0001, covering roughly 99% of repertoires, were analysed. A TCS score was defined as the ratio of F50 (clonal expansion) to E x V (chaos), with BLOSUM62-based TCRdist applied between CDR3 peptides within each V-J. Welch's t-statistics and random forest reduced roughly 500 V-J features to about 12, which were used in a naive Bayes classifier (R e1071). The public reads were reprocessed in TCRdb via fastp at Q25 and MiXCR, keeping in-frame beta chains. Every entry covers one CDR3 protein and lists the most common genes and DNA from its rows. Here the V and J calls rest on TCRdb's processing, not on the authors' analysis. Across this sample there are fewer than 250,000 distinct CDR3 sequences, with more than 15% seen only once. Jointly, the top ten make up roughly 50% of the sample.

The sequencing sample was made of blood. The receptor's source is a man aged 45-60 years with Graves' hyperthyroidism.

The sequence in DNA is TGCGCCAGCAGCTACGACCAGGGGGGGGAGCAGTACTTC. Its amino acids are CASSYDQGGEQYF. The chain joins TRBV5-1 to TRBJ2-7; the D gene assignment is perhaps TRBD1 or TRBD2, with each matching 7 bases. Trimming takes 3 bases from V and 7 bases from J, and the germline ends sit 14 bases apart. Its CDR3 holds 13 amino acids, cysteine through phenylalanine. The kept DNA is CDR3 alone, 39 bases in frame from the first base. CDR1 SGHRS and CDR2 YFSETQ are derived from the germline V gene.